The next 25 T cell receptor beta chains were all read from a single sample in a study of cytomegalovirus exposure and HLA in healthy donors. Clones were sequenced by immunoSEQ multiplex PCR, and TCRdb holds only the in-frame ones, with some missing. The sample has about 120,000 clones, about nine tenths seen once. Sequenced input: PBMCs. The receptors derive from a man between 18 and 29 years old in good health and CMV-seropositive.

V and J are TRBV2 and TRBJ2-7; TRBD2 agrees at 10 bases. This CDR3 is 13 amino acids long. Germline V lookup: CDR1 SNHLY, CDR2 FYNNEI. V dropped 4 bases and J dropped 9; count of bases not matched to a gene: 6. The CDR3 region has the DNA TGTGCCAGCAGTGTGGGTAGCGGGGGGTGGCAGTACTTC. The encoded protein is CASSVGSGGWQYF.

The chain recombines TRBV7-9 with TRBJ2-3; 10 bases line up with TRBD2. CDR1 SEHNR and CDR2 FQNEAQ come from the germline V gene (reference sequence). The V and J ends lost 3 bases and 4 bases, in that order; junction bases with no gene match: 7. The CDR3 has 16 amino acids. CDR3 in amino acids: CASSFGVAGGPDTQYF. CDR3 bases: TGTGCCAGCAGCTTTGGGGTAGCGGGGGGCCCAGATACGCAGTATTTT.

This chain joins TRBV5-8 and TRBJ1-5; 8 positions agree with TRBD1. Per the germline V gene, CDR1 is SGHTS and CDR2 is YDEGEE. Losses at the gene ends were 4 bases for V and 0 bases for J; bases not matched to a gene: 9. CDR3 size: 17 residues. In DNA, the CDR3 is TGTGCCAGCAGCGCCGGGACAGGCGACTATAGCAATCAGCCCCAGCATTTT. This codes for CASSAGTGDYSNQPQHF.

The rearrangement uses TRBV9 and TRBJ1-5; weak D call: TRBD1 (6 bases). This CDR3 has 15 residues. V was cut by 0 bases and J by 6 bases, with 13 bases left in between. Germline V gene lookup returns CDR1 SGDLS and CDR2 YYNGEE. CDR3 DNA sequence: TGTGCCAGCAGCGTAGACCCAGGGGTAGGTCAGCCCCAGCATTTT. This translates into CASSVDPGVGQPQHF.

The rearrangement joins TRBV4-1 to TRBJ2-1; 11 positions match TRBD2. Germline V lookup: CDR1 MGHRA, CDR2 YSYEKL. The CDR3 totals 16 residues. V trimming: 0 bases; J trimming: 8 bases; junction bases outside the gene matches: 6. CDR3 sequence (DNA): TGCGCCAGCAGCCAAGAGACTAGCGGGGCGGTACATGAGCAGTTCTTC. It is translated as CASSQETSGAVHEQFF.

The genes are TRBV18 and TRBJ1-3; D remains ambiguous. V was clipped by 0 bases and J by 0 bases, with 9 bases between them. This CDR3 comprises 16 residues. Per germline, CDR1 KGHSH and CDR2 LQKENI. The CDR3 is CASSPPRRVSGNTIYF. CDR3 DNA sequence: TGTGCCAGCTCACCACCGCGACGGGTCTCTGGAAACACCATATATTTT.

The rearrangement links TRBV7-9 to TRBJ1-6, with 8 bases fitting TRBD1. CDR3 length: 15 residues. Losses at the gene ends were 3 bases for V and 7 bases for J; bases not matched to a gene: 5. Per germline, CDR1 SEHNR and CDR2 FQNEAQ (reference sequence). The CDR3 loop is CASSLQGALNSPLHF. In DNA form, the CDR3 reads TGTGCCAGCAGCTTGCAGGGGGCTTTAAATTCACCCCTCCACTTT.

This rearrangement joins TRBV10-2 to TRBJ2-1; a possible D gene is TRBD1 (7 bases). CDR1 and CDR2 (germline): WSHSY, SAAADI. Between the trimmed V and J ends, which lost 8 bases and 7 bases, there was a span of 15 bases. This CDR3 contains 13 residues. In nucleotides, the CDR3 is TGCGCCAGCCAGGGGGGCGCGTGGAATGAGCAGTTCTTC. Translation gives CASQGGAWNEQFF.

The chain is built from TRBV4-1 and TRBJ1-6; unclear D gene. The CDR3 has 16 residues. Germline V gives CDR1 MGHRA, CDR2 YSYEKL. Trimming pared 0 bases from V and 7 bases from J, leaving 13 bases between. CDR3 region: CASSQDTSGLNSPLHF. Written as DNA, the CDR3 is TGCGCCAGCAGCCAAGATACGAGTGGACTCAATTCACCCCTCCACTTT.

The V and J genes are TRBV10-3 and TRBJ2-1, with 13 bases lining up with TRBD2. Germline V gives CDR1 ENHRY, CDR2 SYGVKD. The V and J ends lost 6 bases and 7 bases, in that order; junction bases with no gene match: 3. CDR3 length: 14 amino acids. The CDR3 spells CAISGTSGANEQFF. The CDR3 DNA reads TGTGCCATCAGCGGGACTAGCGGGGCTAATGAGCAGTTCTTC.

This clone occurred once. The chain couples TRBV7-9 to TRBJ1-2; TRBD1 agrees at 11 bases. The CDR3 runs 14 residues. In germline, CDR1 is SEHNR, CDR2 FQNEAQ (reference sequence). The ends lost 5 bases at V and 5 bases at J; junction bases unmatched: 4. CDR3 bases: TGTGCCAGCAGCCCGGACAGGGGGCATTATGGCTACACCTTC. Amino acid sequence: CASSPDRGHYGYTF.

The chain joins TRBV7-8 to TRBJ2-1; the D is unclear. This CDR3 is built from 14 residues. Trimming shortened V by 5 bases and J by 2 bases, and 10 bases separated the two germline ends. The V gene's germline CDR1 is SGHVS and CDR2 FQNEAQ. For the CDR3, the DNA is TGTGCCAGCAGCCCCTCCGTTGCCTACAATGAGCAGTTCTTC. Translating gives CASSPSVAYNEQFF.

The chain joins TRBV7-9 to TRBJ1-2; 7 bases line up with TRBD1. CDR1 and CDR2 (germline): SEHNR, FQNEAQ (reference sequence). There are 13 residues in the CDR3. V lost 1 base, J lost 6 bases, and 2 bases stayed unmatched. CDR3 bases: TGTGCCAGCAGCTTAGAGGGGGCGGATGGCTACACCTTC. It yields the protein CASSLEGADGYTF.

The V and J genes are TRBV5-1 and TRBJ2-7; 8 nucleotides match TRBD1. This CDR3 has 15 amino acids. Germline trimming cut 6 bases from V and 5 bases from J; bases unmatched to any gene: 13. The germline gives CDR1 SGHRS, CDR2 YFSETQ. CDR3 loop: CASNHASQGANEQYF. CDR3 bases: TGCGCCAGCAACCATGCCAGCCAGGGGGCAAACGAGCAGTACTTC.

A single count supports this clone. The rearrangement links TRBV7-2 to TRBJ1-1; no clear D gene. Germline lookup yields CDR1 SGHTA and CDR2 FQGNSA. This CDR3 contains 14 residues. Trimming stripped 2 bases from V and 0 bases from J, with 7 bases between. The CDR3 here is CASSLNTLNTEAFF. DNA of the CDR3: TGTGCCAGCAGCTTAAACACCCTGAACACTGAAGCTTTCTTT.

The V gene is TRBV7-8, the J gene TRBJ1-6, with 8 bases aligning to TRBD1. The CDR3 contains 14 residues. Germline assignment: CDR1 SGHVS and CDR2 FQNEAQ. V shed 5 bases, J shed 6 bases, and the junction held 3 bases outside the gene matches. As DNA, the CDR3 is TGTGCCAGCAGCAACGGACAGGGTAATTCACCCCTCCACTTT. Protein sequence: CASSNGQGNSPLHF. Variable domain in full (rest from reference TRBV7-8 and TRBJ1-6): GAGVSQSPRYKVAKRGQDVALRCDPISGHVSLFWYQQALGQGPEFLTYFQNEAQLDKSGLPSDRFFAERPEGSVSTLKIQRTQQEDSAVYLCASSNGQGNSPLHFGNGTRLTVT.

The chain joins TRBV4-2 to TRBJ2-3; TRBD2 matches at 11 bases. J was trimmed by 0 bases and V by 4 bases; bases with no gene match: 12. The CDR3 has 19 amino acids. Germline V CDR1 and CDR2: LGHNA, YNFKEQ. CDR3 nucleotide sequence: TGTGCCAGCAGCCTTCTCAAAGGACTAGCGGGTTCTAGCACAGATACGCAGTATTTT. Amino acids: CASSLLKGLAGSSTDTQYF.

V gene TRBV10-1 combines with J gene TRBJ2-2; the D gene is possibly TRBD1 (5 bases). V lost 5 bases and J lost 6, with 13 bases in between. In germline, CDR1 is WNHNN, CDR2 SYGVQD (reference sequence). The CDR3 runs 14 residues. The CDR3 loop reads CASSKEAGPGELFF. The CDR3 nucleotides are TGCGCCAGCAGTAAAGAGGCAGGGCCCGGGGAGCTGTTTTTT.

This clone was seen a single time. This chain joins TRBV5-1 and TRBJ2-5; D may be TRBD2 (6 bases). Trimming took off 4 bases at V and 5 bases at J, with 24 bases between the two ends. CDR1 is SGHRS, CDR2 YFSETQ, per germline. The CDR3 is 17 residues long. The CDR3: CASSPTCPTSIQETQYF. The CDR3 DNA is TGCGCCAGCAGCCCCACATGTCCGACTAGTATACAGGAGACCCAGTACTTC.

This chain joins TRBV5-1 and TRBJ1-6, with TRBD1 identical over 7 bases. V shed 0 bases and J 7 bases; nucleotides not matched to a gene: 4. The CDR3 consists of 15 residues. In germline, CDR1 is SGHRS, CDR2 YFSETQ. In nucleotides, the CDR3 is TGCGCCAGCAGCTTGGAGGGGGCGGGGAATTCACCCCTCCACTTT. Amino acids: CASSLEGAGNSPLHF.

This clone was detected only once. J is TRBJ1-5 and V is TRBV30; TRBD1 matches at 9 bases. V shed 1 base, J shed 6 bases, and the junction held 4 bases outside the gene matches. This CDR3 is built from 14 residues. Germline values: CDR1 GTSNPN, CDR2 SVGIG (reference sequence). The DNA for the CDR3 is TGTGCCTGGAGTGCGGGACAGGGAGGTCAGCCCCAGCATTTT. It translates to CAWSAGQGGQPQHF. Based on the CDR3 plus reference TRBV30 and TRBJ1-5, the full variable domain is SQTIHQWPATLVQPVGSPLSLECTVEGTSNPNLYWYRQAAGRGLQLLFYSVGIGQISSEVPQNLSASRPQDRQFILSSKKLLLSDSGFYLCAWSAGQGGQPQHFGDGTRLSIL.

This rearrangement joins TRBV18 to TRBJ2-6, with 11 nucleotides matching TRBD1. The length of the CDR3 is 18 residues. V shed 1 base, J shed 4 bases, and the junction held 6 bases outside the gene matches. Germline lookup yields CDR1 KGHSH and CDR2 LQKENI. CDR3 sequence: CASSPLGQGDSGANVLTF. The CDR3, as DNA: TGTGCCAGCTCACCACTGGGACAGGGGGATTCAGGGGCCAACGTCCTGACTTTC. Full variable domain (missing parts from reference TRBV18 and TRBJ2-6): NAGVMQNPRHLVRRRGQEARLRCSPMKGHSHVYWYRQLPEEGLKFMVYLQKENIIDESGMPKERFSAEFPKEGPSILRIQQVVRGDSAAYFCASSPLGQGDSGANVLTFGAGSRLTVL.

V usage is TRBV25-1 and J usage is TRBJ1-4; a weak D match, TRBD1 (6 bases). Trimming took off 6 bases at V and 7 bases at J, with 15 bases between the two ends. The CDR3 length is 14 residues. Germline V gene lookup returns CDR1 MGHDK and CDR2 SYGVNS. CDR3 in DNA: TGTGCCAGCAGCCACAAGGGGGTTAGTGAAAAACTGTTTTTT. It yields the protein CASSHKGVSEKLFF.

V and J are TRBV7-9 and TRBJ1-2; 11 positions agree with TRBD1. Germline V gene sequence: CDR1 SEHNR, CDR2 FQNEAQ (reference sequence). The CDR3 covers 16 residues. V was clipped by 0 bases and J by 7 bases; unmatched bases: 7. In DNA, the CDR3 is TGTGCCAGCAGCTTAGCAGGACAGGGGGCCCGTGGTGGCTACACCTTC. As protein: CASSLAGQGARGGYTF.

This chain connects TRBV4-1 to TRBJ2-7; 10 positions agree with TRBD2. The V gene end was trimmed by 1 base and the J gene end by 4 bases; junction bases not matched to a gene: 4. From germline, CDR1 is MGHRA and CDR2 YSYEKL. The CDR3 spans 15 residues. CDR3 sequence: CASSQGLAGEYEQYF. CDR3 in DNA: TGCGCCAGCAGCCAAGGGCTAGCGGGGGAATACGAGCAGTACTTC.